Shown below are 24 T cell receptor beta chains from a single sample sequenced in a study of shared clonotypes between healthy human individuals. The protocol was immunoSEQ multiplex PCR, while the TCRdb copy is restricted to in-frame clones and leaves out a portion. The data contain more than 2,000,000 clones, more than 80% of them seen just once; the ten biggest clones take up 0.39%. Sample: naive CD4+ T cells from PBMCs. The subset is: CD45RA+ positively selected. Receptors were obtained from a man aged 18 to 29 in good health. Some clones in this sample may be carry-over from other donors' samples.

The rearrangement joins TRBV7-2 to TRBJ2-3; D not certain. V gave up 5 bases and J gave up 3 bases, with 9 bases separating them. The CDR3 runs to 13 residues. The germline V gene has CDR1 SGHTA and CDR2 FQGNSA. The CDR3 reads CASSTYRTDTQYF. CDR3 in DNA: TGTGCCAGCAGCACTTACAGAACAGATACGCAGTATTTT. Looking up the rest from reference TRBV7-2 and TRBJ2-3 gives the full variable domain: GAGVSQSPSNKVTEKGKDVELRCDPISGHTALYWYRQSLGQGLEFLIYFQGNSAPDKSGLPSDRFSAERTGGSVSTLTIQRTQQEDSAVYLCASSTYRTDTQYFGPGTRLTVL.

The chain employs TRBV5-1 and TRBJ1-5; 8 bases agree with TRBD1. V shed 4 bases, J shed 7 bases, and the junction held 10 bases outside the gene matches. The CDR3 extends over 15 amino acids. Germline values: CDR1 SGHRS, CDR2 YFSETQ. The CDR3 sequence is CASSPTGGFGQPQHF. The CDR3 nucleotides are TGCGCCAGCAGCCCCACAGGGGGTTTTGGCCAGCCCCAGCATTTT.

The chain couples TRBV2 to TRBJ1-2, with D possibly TRBD1 on 6 matching bases. CDR1 SNHLY and CDR2 FYNNEI come from the germline V gene. This CDR3 has 14 residues. V dropped 6 bases and J dropped 4 bases, with 15 bases sitting between them. CDR3: CASSGRGTFYGYTF. CDR3 nucleotides: TGTGCCAGCAGCGGGAGGGGGACCTTCTATGGCTACACCTTC.

The chain combines TRBV11-1 with TRBJ2-7; no clear D. CDR1 and CDR2 from the germline V gene are SGHAT and FQDESV (reference sequence). The CDR3 totals 13 residues. Trimming shortened V by 1 base and J by 1 base, and 5 bases separated the two germline ends. The CDR3 protein is CASSLGRSYEQYF. Written as DNA, the CDR3 is TGTGCCAGCAGCTTAGGACGGTCCTACGAGCAGTACTTC.

The V gene is TRBV19, the J gene TRBJ1-5; 7 bases align to TRBD1. Trimming removed 9 bases from V and 4 bases from J; junction bases left unmatched: 6. The CDR3 spans 13 residues. The germline V gene encodes CDR1 LNHDA and CDR2 SQIVND (reference sequence). CDR3 sequence: CARWTGPNQPQHF. The CDR3 DNA reads as TGTGCCAGATGGACAGGTCCTAATCAGCCCCAGCATTTT.

The chain recombines TRBV6-6 with TRBJ2-1; 8 positions agree with TRBD2. Unmatched junction bases numbered 6, after V lost 0 bases and J lost 5 bases. This CDR3 is 16 amino acids long. Germline values: CDR1 MNHNY, CDR2 SVGAGI (reference sequence). CDR3: CASSYSGTRLHNEQFF. The CDR3 DNA is TGTGCCAGCAGTTACTCAGGGACTAGACTCCACAATGAGCAGTTCTTC.

Comments on this clone: With a much larger clone just one base away, this may be a read error. V gene TRBV7-3 combines with J gene TRBJ1-1; D may be TRBD1 (5 bases). V dropped 5 bases and J dropped 1 base, with 8 bases sitting between them. Germline lookup yields CDR1 SGHTA and CDR2 FQGTGA. The CDR3 runs 13 residues. The CDR3 DNA sequence: TGTGCCAGCAGCCAACAGGAGAACACTGAAGCTTTCTTT. It specifies CASSQQENTEAFF.

The gene calls are TRBV10-3 and TRBJ1-2; no reliable D call. Germline V gene sequence: CDR1 ENHRY, CDR2 SYGVKD. Trimming stripped 3 bases from V and 5 bases from J, with 13 bases between. The CDR3 runs 14 residues. The CDR3 region is CAISDTLGNYGYTF. In nucleotides, the CDR3 is TGTGCCATCAGTGATACTTTAGGGAATTATGGCTACACCTTC.

The V and J genes are TRBV11-3 and TRBJ1-5, with no clear D. Germline CDR1 and CDR2: SGHNT and YENEEA. This CDR3 comprises 16 residues. The V and J ends lost 1 base and 6 bases respectively, with 16 bases between them. CDR3 in amino acids: CASSLVLFPQAQPQHF. The CDR3 coding sequence is TGTGCCAGCAGCTTAGTGTTATTCCCTCAGGCTCAGCCCCAGCATTTT. The full variable domain, completed using reference TRBV11-3 and TRBJ1-5, is EAGVVQSPRYKIIEKKQPVAFWCNPISGHNTLYWYLQNLGQGPELLIRYENEEAVDDSQLPKDRFSAERLKGVDSTLKIQPAELGDSAVYLCASSLVLFPQAQPQHFGDGTRLSIL.

CDR3 amino acids: CASSHRGGRRGAGANVLTF. The DNA of the CDR3 is TGTGCCAGCAGCCACAGGGGTGGCAGGCGAGGAGCTGGGGCCAACGTCCTGACTTTC. The chain employs TRBV28 and TRBJ2-6, with TRBD1 identical over 7 bases. The CDR3 has 19 amino acids. From germline, CDR1 is MDHEN and CDR2 SYDVKM. V was clipped by 6 bases and J by 2 bases; unmatched bases: 16.

The rearrangement uses TRBV5-6 and TRBJ2-1; 9 bases align to TRBD2. The CDR3 contains 15 residues. Per the germline V gene, CDR1 is SGHDT and CDR2 is YYEEEE. V shed 4 bases and J 5 bases; nucleotides not matched to a gene: 7. Written as DNA, the CDR3 is TGTGCCAGCAGCCGCGGGACTAGCCGGCACAATGAGCAGTTCTTC. Translated: CASSRGTSRHNEQFF.

The chain recombines TRBV11-3 with TRBJ2-2, with 7 positions matching TRBD2. The CDR3 consists of 15 residues. V was pared by 5 bases and J by 3 bases, with 6 bases of the junction left unmatched. Germline CDR1 and CDR2: SGHNT and YENEEA. CDR3 in amino acids: CASSKTSAYTGELFF. Written as DNA, the CDR3 is TGTGCCAGCAGCAAAACTAGCGCCTACACCGGGGAGCTGTTTTTT. The full variable domain, with the rest looked up from reference TRBV11-3 and TRBJ2-2, is EAGVVQSPRYKIIEKKQPVAFWCNPISGHNTLYWYLQNLGQGPELLIRYENEEAVDDSQLPKDRFSAERLKGVDSTLKIQPAELGDSAVYLCASSKTSAYTGELFFGEGSRLTVL.

This sequence joins TRBV28 and TRBJ1-1; unclear D gene. V lost 6 bases and J lost 7, with 15 bases in between. There are 13 residues in the CDR3. CDR1 is MDHEN, CDR2 SYDVKM, per germline. CDR3 sequence: CASSPLGPIEAFF. The CDR3 DNA is TGTGCCAGCAGCCCACTTGGCCCCATTGAAGCTTTCTTT.

The chain is built from TRBV4-2 and TRBJ1-1; D is unclear. CDR3 size: 14 residues. Trimming cost V 3 bases and J 7 bases, with 15 bases left between them. From germline, CDR1 is LGHNA and CDR2 YNFKEQ. The CDR3 DNA follows: TGTGCCAGCAGCCACCCCCCGGCCCACTATGAAGCTTTCTTT. This codes for CASSHPPAHYEAFF.

V usage is TRBV7-3 and J usage is TRBJ2-3; a weak D match, TRBD1 (6 bases). Trimming left V 10 bases short and J 1 base short, with 15 bases between. This CDR3 region has 14 residues. CDR1 and CDR2 (germline): SGHTA, FQGTGA. CDR3 sequence: CATSPRTGTDTQYF. The CDR3 DNA reads TGTGCCACCTCACCCCGGACAGGCACAGATACGCAGTATTTT.

The chain uses TRBV9 and TRBJ1-3; D is possibly TRBD1 (5 bases). Germline CDR1 reads SGDLS; CDR2 reads YYNGEE. V lost 0 bases, J lost 0 bases, and 10 bases lay in between. The CDR3 loop spans 16 amino acids. The CDR3 is CASSVAGGTSGNTIYF. CDR3 nucleotides: TGTGCCAGCAGCGTAGCTGGGGGGACCTCTGGAAACACCATATATTTT.

The chain joins TRBV18 to TRBJ2-4; no definite D call. Germline CDR1 reads KGHSH; CDR2 reads LQKENI. The CDR3 is made up of 18 amino acids. V gave up 3 bases and J gave up 0 bases, with 18 bases separating them. This CDR3 reads CASSPYSPRTLAKNIQYF. The CDR3 nucleotides read TGTGCCAGCTCACCGTACTCCCCCAGAACGCTAGCCAAAAACATTCAGTACTTC.

V gene TRBV7-3 combines with J gene TRBJ2-2, with D tentatively TRBD2 (5 bases). The CDR3 sequence is 14 residues long. V was shortened by 5 bases and J by 0 bases, with 7 bases between the two germline ends. The germline V gene has CDR1 SGHTA and CDR2 FQGTGA. The CDR3 nucleotides read TGTGCCAGCAGCCCGGGGACGAACACCGGGGAGCTGTTTTTT. This encodes CASSPGTNTGELFF.

V gene TRBV7-6 combines with J gene TRBJ1-1, with a possible D match to TRBD1 (6 bases). V lost 5 bases and J lost 0, with 10 bases in between. Germline loops: CDR1 SGHVS, CDR2 FNYEAQ. The CDR3 totals 14 residues. This CDR3 reads CASSQGQVNTEAFF. The CDR3 nucleotides are TGTGCCAGCAGCCAGGGGCAGGTGAACACTGAAGCTTTCTTT.

The chain has TRBV5-1 and TRBJ1-3, with D unclear. From germline, CDR1 is SGHRS and CDR2 YFSETQ. V shed 0 bases and J shed 2 bases, with 9 bases lying between them. The CDR3 totals 15 residues. The CDR3: CASSLGREPGNTIYF. The CDR3 DNA follows: TGCGCCAGCAGCTTGGGGCGAGAGCCTGGAAACACCATATATTTT. Supplemented by reference TRBV5-1 and TRBJ1-3, the full variable domain reads KAGVTQTPRYLIKTRGQQVTLSCSPISGHRSVSWYQQTPGQGLQFLFEYFSETQRNKGNFPGRFSGRQFSNSRSEMNVSTLELGDSALYLCASSLGREPGNTIYFGEGSWLTVV.

The V call is TRBV11-3, the J call TRBJ2-1; TRBD1 agrees at 7 bases. Trimming removed 3 bases from V and 4 bases from J; junction bases left unmatched: 9. Germline lookup yields CDR1 SGHNT and CDR2 YENEEA. The CDR3 extends over 16 amino acids. In DNA, the CDR3 is TGTGCCAGCAGCTTCGGGACAGTCATTAGATACAATGAGCAGTTCTTC. This sequence encodes CASSFGTVIRYNEQFF.

This clone was observed once. The same CDR3 can be traced to other DNA sequences in this sample. In nucleotides, the CDR3 is TGCAGTGCTAGAGTTGGGGAGACCCAGTACTTC. Translating gives CSARVGETQYF. The chain uses TRBV20-1 and TRBJ2-5; no clear D. Trimming shortened V by 1 base and J by 5 bases, and 5 bases separated the two germline ends. This CDR3 contains 11 residues. CDR1 DFQATT and CDR2 SNEGSKA come from the germline V gene (reference sequence).

The chain uses TRBV19 and TRBJ2-7, with D uncertain. CDR1 and CDR2 (germline): LNHDA, SQIVND (reference sequence). This CDR3 spans 14 amino acids. Trimming shortened V by 1 base and J by 2 bases, and 9 bases separated the two germline ends. The CDR3 DNA reads TGTGCCAGTAGTATAGGCAGGCGCCCCTACGAGCAGTACTTC. Encoded protein: CASSIGRRPYEQYF.

The V gene is TRBV6-1, the J gene TRBJ1-1, with TRBD1 identical over 7 bases. V lost 7 bases, J lost 3 bases, and 2 bases stayed unmatched. This CDR3 spans 12 amino acids. Germline V gene data show CDR1 as MNHNS and CDR2 as SASEGT. The CDR3, as DNA: TGTGCCAGCATGGGACAGTACACTGAAGCTTTCTTT. This codes for CASMGQYTEAFF.